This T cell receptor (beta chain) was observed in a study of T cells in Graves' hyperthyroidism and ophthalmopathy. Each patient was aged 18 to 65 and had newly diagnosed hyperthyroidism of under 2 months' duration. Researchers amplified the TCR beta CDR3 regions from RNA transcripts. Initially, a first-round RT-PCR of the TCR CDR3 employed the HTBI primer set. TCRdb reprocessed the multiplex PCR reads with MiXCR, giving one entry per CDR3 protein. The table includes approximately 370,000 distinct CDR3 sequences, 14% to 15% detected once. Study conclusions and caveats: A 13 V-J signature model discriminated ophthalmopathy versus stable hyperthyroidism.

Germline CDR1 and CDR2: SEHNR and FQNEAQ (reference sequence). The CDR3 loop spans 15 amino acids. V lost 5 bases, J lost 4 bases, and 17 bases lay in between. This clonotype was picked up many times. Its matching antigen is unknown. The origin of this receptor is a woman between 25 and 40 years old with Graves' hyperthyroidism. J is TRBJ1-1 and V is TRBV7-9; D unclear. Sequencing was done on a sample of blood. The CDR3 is CASSPSTGWVTEAFF. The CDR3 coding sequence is TGTGCCAGCAGCCCCAGTACGGGGTGGGTCACTGAAGCTTTCTTT.